This T cell receptor beta chain was obtained from a study of blood T cell repertoires in COVID-19. Study overall: The United States, Italy and Spain were the sources of the acute and convalescent COVID-19 samples. Nucleic acid was either cDNA or gDNA, and it came from T cells, B-cell-depleted T cells, or PBMCs.

V was clipped by 5 bases and J by 4 bases; unmatched bases: 4. This CDR3 has 13 residues. Authors' methods: Nucleated cell counts were estimated from reference gene primer amplification. Generated by immunoSEQ multiplex PCR, the TCRdb table keeps only in-frame clones and is missing some. Clone size and V and J calls were adopted from that table, with D and trimming inferred from the DNA. Of about 72,000 clones in the sample, about 80% were seen once. The chain employs TRBV12-3 or TRBV12-4 and TRBJ1-2; 7 bases line up with TRBD1. This TCR was recovered from a human donor in a cohort sampled during active COVID-19. Sequences were obtained from peripheral blood. CDR3 sequence: CASSLGTVYGYTF. The CDR3 bases are TGTGCCAGCAGTCTCGGGACAGTCTATGGCTACACCTTC.